This is a list of T cell receptor beta chains from one sample in a study of blood T cell dynamics during melanoma immunotherapy. Produced via immunoSEQ multiplex PCR; TCRdb's table is partial and in-frame only. The sample contains approximately 12,000 clones, about 86% of which appear only once. Here the sequenced sample was blood, taken from a patient treated with checkpoint blockade. The source of these receptors is a human donor with melanoma. CDR3s include the opening cysteine and the closing phenylalanine or tryptophan. The order of the fields is CDR3 DNA, CDR3 protein, V gene, J gene, D gene, clone size. The D gene is left open where the match is weak. Size values are once, few and many counts, or a class for expanded clones, and some rows have none.

cdr3_nt: TGTGCCAGTAGTCCCCGGGGAAATGAAAAACTGTTTTTT
cdr3_aa: CASSPRGNEKLFF
v_call: TRBV19
j_call: TRBJ1-4
d_call: -
clone_size: -

cdr3_nt: TGCGCCAGCAGTGAGAACGGGGCCCGGGAGACCCAGTACTTC
cdr3_aa: CASSENGARETQYF
v_call: TRBV10-2
j_call: TRBJ2-5
d_call: -
clone_size: -

cdr3_nt: TGTGCCAGCAGTACCGGTCAGCGTCACGCCTTCTTT
cdr3_aa: CASSTGQRHAFF
v_call: TRBV5-4
j_call: TRBJ1-1
d_call: -
clone_size: -

cdr3_nt: TGTGCCAGCAGTGAACTAGCGGGAGGGCCAGATACGCAGTATTTT
cdr3_aa: CASSELAGGPDTQYF
v_call: TRBV6-1
j_call: TRBJ2-3
d_call: TRBD2
clone_size: -

cdr3_nt: TGTGCCAGCACCTCTGAAGAGGCCGGTTCACCCCTCCACTTT
cdr3_aa: CASTSEEAGSPLHF
v_call: TRBV2
j_call: TRBJ1-6
d_call: -
clone_size: -

cdr3_nt: TGTGCCAGCAGCGTAGGTCTCCTCGCCAGAAGCTCTGGAAACACCATATATTTT
cdr3_aa: CASSVGLLARSSGNTIYF
v_call: TRBV9
j_call: TRBJ1-3
d_call: -
clone_size: -

cdr3_nt: TGTGCCAGCAGCTGGGGACTAGCGGGAGATCTTGGCCAGACCCAGTACTTC
cdr3_aa: CASSWGLAGDLGQTQYF
v_call: TRBV5-6
j_call: TRBJ2-5
d_call: TRBD2
clone_size: -

cdr3_nt: TGTGCCAGTAGTCTTTCTGGGCGCGAGCAGTTCTTC
cdr3_aa: CASSLSGREQFF
v_call: TRBV19
j_call: TRBJ2-1
d_call: -
clone_size: -

cdr3_nt: TGTGCCAGCAGCGTAAACCCGGGACTAGCGGGGGGCGCAGATACGCAGTATTTT
cdr3_aa: CASSVNPGLAGGADTQYF
v_call: TRBV9
j_call: TRBJ2-3
d_call: TRBD2
clone_size: -

cdr3_nt: TGCGCCAGCAGCTTGGGGCAGGGAGACTATGGCTACACCTTC
cdr3_aa: CASSLGQGDYGYTF
v_call: TRBV5-1
j_call: TRBJ1-2
d_call: -
clone_size: -

cdr3_nt: TGTGCCAGCAGCTTTAGCGGGAGTCTCACAGATACGCAGTATTTT
cdr3_aa: CASSFSGSLTDTQYF
v_call: TRBV7-9
j_call: TRBJ2-3
d_call: TRBD2
clone_size: -

cdr3_nt: TGCGCCAGCAGCTTGGCCAAGGTTCCTAATTCGCAAATCTATGGCTACACCTTC
cdr3_aa: CASSLAKVPNSQIYGYTF
v_call: TRBV5-1
j_call: TRBJ1-2
d_call: -
clone_size: few

cdr3_nt: TGCGCCAGCAGGGAGGTAGCGGGGAGGGACGAGCAGTACTTC
cdr3_aa: CASREVAGRDEQYF
v_call: TRBV5-1
j_call: TRBJ2-7
d_call: TRBD2
clone_size: -

cdr3_nt: TGTGCCAGCAGCTTGGACAGGGGGACTGGAAACACCATATATTTT
cdr3_aa: CASSLDRGTGNTIYF
v_call: TRBV5-4
j_call: TRBJ1-3
d_call: TRBD1
clone_size: few

cdr3_nt: TGTGCCAGCAGCCCGAAGGACATCGATCTCAATGAGCAGTTCTTC
cdr3_aa: CASSPKDIDLNEQFF
v_call: TRBV11-1
j_call: TRBJ2-1
d_call: -
clone_size: -

cdr3_nt: TGTGCCAGCAGCTTGGCCAGGGGGACATCGGAGACCCAGTACTTC
cdr3_aa: CASSLARGTSETQYF
v_call: TRBV5-8
j_call: TRBJ2-5
d_call: TRBD1
clone_size: -

cdr3_nt: TGCAGCGTGGGGACAGGGGACCACGGTGAGCAGTTCTTC
cdr3_aa: CSVGTGDHGEQFF
v_call: TRBV29-1
j_call: TRBJ2-1
d_call: TRBD1
clone_size: few

cdr3_nt: TGTGCCAGCAGCCCGAACGCAGGGGCCTCCTACGAGCAGTACTTC
cdr3_aa: CASSPNAGASYEQYF
v_call: TRBV7-2
j_call: TRBJ2-7
d_call: -
clone_size: -

cdr3_nt: TGTGCCAGTATCCTGACAGGCCACTCTGGAAACACCATATATTTT
cdr3_aa: CASILTGHSGNTIYF
v_call: TRBV19
j_call: TRBJ1-3
d_call: -
clone_size: -

cdr3_nt: TGCGCCAGCAGCAACCCACAGGGAGTCCAAGAGACCCAGTACTTC
cdr3_aa: CASSNPQGVQETQYF
v_call: TRBV5-1
j_call: TRBJ2-5
d_call: -
clone_size: -

cdr3_nt: TGTGCCAGCAGCCCGGGGCGCAGATTATACGATCAGCCCCAGCATTTT
cdr3_aa: CASSPGRRLYDQPQHF
v_call: TRBV5-5
j_call: TRBJ1-5
d_call: -
clone_size: -